One sample yielded the 2 T cell receptor beta chains listed below, sequenced in a study of Ad26.COV2.S vaccination and SARS-CoV-2 variants. Repertoires were generated with immunoSEQ multiplex PCR, while TCRdb's copy carries only in-frame clones and drops some. The data contain a few hundred thousand clones, 83% of them singletons. Indicated treatment: some 20 received Ad26.COV2.S at low or high dose, single or two shots; roughly five received placebo; per-sample allocation not given. Sample collection was performed on day 63 after the first vaccine or placebo injection. This specimen was peripheral blood, taken in a trial of Ad26.COV2.S vaccine versus placebo. These receptors were collected from a person aged 18 to 65 who received the Ad26.COV2.S COVID-19 vaccine or a placebo.

This clone was seen only a few times. As DNA, the CDR3 is TGTGCCAGCTGTTCGACAGGTTTATCGTGGTTCTTC. Translated: CASCSTGLSWFF. The chain carries TRBV6-5 and TRBJ2-1; D possibly corresponds to TRBD1 (6 bases). CDR1 is MNHEY, CDR2 SVGAGI, per germline. CDR3 length: 12 residues. The V end was cut by 8 bases, the J end by 15 bases, with 20 bases between.

The rearrangement links TRBV11-3 to TRBJ1-1; D ambiguous. Trimming cost V 0 bases and J 1 base, with 6 bases left between them. The V gene's germline CDR1 is SGHNT and CDR2 YENEEA. The CDR3 spans 14 residues. CDR3 region: CASSLDTENTEAFF. In DNA form, the CDR3 reads TGTGCCAGCAGCTTAGATACCGAGAACACTGAAGCTTTCTTT.